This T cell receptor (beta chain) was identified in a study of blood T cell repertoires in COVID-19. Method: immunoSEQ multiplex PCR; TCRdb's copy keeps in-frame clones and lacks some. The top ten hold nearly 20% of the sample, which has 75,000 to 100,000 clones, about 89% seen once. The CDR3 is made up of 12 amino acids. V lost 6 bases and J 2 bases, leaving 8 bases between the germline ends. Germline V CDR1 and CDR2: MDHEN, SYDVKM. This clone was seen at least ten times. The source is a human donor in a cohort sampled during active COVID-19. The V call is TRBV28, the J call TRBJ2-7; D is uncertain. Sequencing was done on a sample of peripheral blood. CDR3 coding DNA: TGTGCCAGCAGCCTAATCGCCTACGAGCAGTACTTC. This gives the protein CASSLIAYEQYF.